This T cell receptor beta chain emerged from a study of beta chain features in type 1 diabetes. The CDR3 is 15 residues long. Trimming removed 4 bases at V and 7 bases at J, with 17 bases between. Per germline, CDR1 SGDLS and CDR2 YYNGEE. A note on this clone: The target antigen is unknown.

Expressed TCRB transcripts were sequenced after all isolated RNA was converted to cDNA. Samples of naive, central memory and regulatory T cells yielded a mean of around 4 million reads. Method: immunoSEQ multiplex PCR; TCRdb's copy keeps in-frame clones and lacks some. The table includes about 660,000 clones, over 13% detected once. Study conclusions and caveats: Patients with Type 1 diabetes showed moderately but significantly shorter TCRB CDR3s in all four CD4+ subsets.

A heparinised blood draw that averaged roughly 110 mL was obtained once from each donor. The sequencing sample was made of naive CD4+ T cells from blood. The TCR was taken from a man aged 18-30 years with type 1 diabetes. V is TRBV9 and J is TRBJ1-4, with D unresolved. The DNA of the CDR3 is TGTGCCAGCAGCCCAGAGAGCCAATATGCTGAAAAACTGTTTTTT. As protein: CASSPESQYAEKLFF.